This T cell receptor beta chain was found in a study of cytomegalovirus exposure and HLA in healthy donors. Regarding the study as a whole: Reports indicated that the classifier achieved high specificity and sensitivity in diagnosing cytomegalovirus status.

The PCR employed 60 Vbeta primers together with 13 Jbeta primers. Generated by immunoSEQ multiplex PCR, the TCRdb table keeps only in-frame clones and is missing some. The data show 150,000 to 200,000 clones, with 70% to 90% seen just once and about 2% held by the top ten. Turning to this clone: Its antigen is unidentified.

CDR1 SGHAT and CDR2 FQNNGV come from the germline V gene. The CDR3 loop spans 16 amino acids. V was clipped by 4 bases and J by 2 bases; unmatched bases: 4. What was sequenced was PBMCs. The J gene is TRBJ2-6, the V gene TRBV11-2, with TRBD1 identical over 8 bases. The TCR comes from a man in his late teens or twenties in good health and CMV-seropositive. The CDR3 nucleotides are TGTGCCAGCAGCTGGACAGGGACAGCTGGGGCCAACGTCCTGACTTTC. It encodes CASSWTGTAGANVLTF.